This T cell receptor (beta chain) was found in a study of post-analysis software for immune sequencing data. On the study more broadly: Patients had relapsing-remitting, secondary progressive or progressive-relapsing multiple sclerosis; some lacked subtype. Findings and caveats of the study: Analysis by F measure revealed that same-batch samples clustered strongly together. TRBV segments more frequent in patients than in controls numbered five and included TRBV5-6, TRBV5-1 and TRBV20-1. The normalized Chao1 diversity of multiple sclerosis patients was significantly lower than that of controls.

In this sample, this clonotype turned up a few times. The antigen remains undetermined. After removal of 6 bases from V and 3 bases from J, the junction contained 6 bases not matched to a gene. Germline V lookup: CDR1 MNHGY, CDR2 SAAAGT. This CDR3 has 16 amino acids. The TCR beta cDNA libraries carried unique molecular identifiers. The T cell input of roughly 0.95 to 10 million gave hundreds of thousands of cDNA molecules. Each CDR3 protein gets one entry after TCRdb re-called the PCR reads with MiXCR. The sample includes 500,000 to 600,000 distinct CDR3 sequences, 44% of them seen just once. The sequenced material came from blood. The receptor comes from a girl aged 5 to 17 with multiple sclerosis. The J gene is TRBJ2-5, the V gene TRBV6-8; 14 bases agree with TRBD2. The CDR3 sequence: CASSFGLAGGKETQYF. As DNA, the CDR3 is TGTGCCAGCAGCTTCGGACTAGCGGGGGGCAAAGAGACCCAGTACTTC.